The subject of this entry is one T cell receptor (beta chain). Its antigen is undetermined. This CDR3 region has 17 residues. The germline gives CDR1 SGHAT, CDR2 FQNNGV. Trimming took 5 bases from V and 1 from J, leaving 17 bases between them. The people who gave samples were healthy Caucasians from Russia, aged roughly 6 to 100. Investigators took around 10 milliliters of peripheral blood from every donor. The record originates from a study of blood T cells in healthy people across ages. Primed by a sample-barcoded 5' primer and a J-beta primer mix, a second PCR proceeded for roughly 6 to 12 cycles. TCRdb used MiXCR to reprocess the 5' RACE reads, holding one entry per CDR3 protein. The sample has 1.5 million to 2 million distinct CDR3 sequences; 28% are singletons. Overall study findings and caveats: Per-million-T-cell TCR beta diversity fell roughly linearly with age. The donors' CMV status was not determined, possibly confounding changes in expanded clonotypes.

V and J are TRBV11-2 and TRBJ2-2, with D possibly being TRBD1 (6 bases). Sequenced material: blood. This receptor was obtained from a woman aged 30 to 39 in good health. The CDR3: CASSLPHLTGNTGELFF. The CDR3 DNA sequence: TGTGCCAGCAGCCTCCCGCACCTGACAGGGAACACCGGGGAGCTGTTTTTT.